Sequencing of this T cell receptor (beta chain) was carried out in a study of T cells after posttransplantation cyclophosphamide. This clone was detected many times. The CDR3 totals 14 residues. TCRdb's table, derived via immunoSEQ multiplex PCR, lists solely in-frame clones and lacks some. The record shows roughly 45,000 clones for this sample, with no singletons present. The source of this sequence is a man aged 35-49 years in good health, CMV-negative, and a related stem cell transplant donor. The chain recombines TRBV12-1 with TRBJ2-3; the table gives TRBD1 as D, unverified against the DNA. TRBV12-1 is marked as a pseudogene. The sample taken for sequencing was PBMCs. CDR3 region: CASSPGQNTDTQYF. The CDR3 DNA reads TGTGCCAGCAGCCCCGGACAGAACACAGATACGCAGTATTTT.